The T cell receptor (beta chain) under discussion was sequenced for a study of spatial heterogeneity in lung cancer. As for the study in general: The study consistently detected more beta-chain than alpha-chain sequences.

From germline, CDR1 is SGHNT and CDR2 YYREEE (reference sequence). V lost 0 bases and J 2 bases, leaving 9 bases between the germline ends. The CDR3 consists of 15 residues. A single record per CDR3 protein comes from TCRdb applying MiXCR to the 5' RACE reads. The sample consists of under 9,000 distinct CDR3 sequences, 7.8% of them appearing once. This clonotype was seen repeatedly, ten times or more. Time point given: sample taken at primary tumor resection. Unsorted whole RNA of tumor, nontumor lung or frozen PBMC was sequenced. This TCR came from a female donor with early-stage non-small cell lung cancer. The sample in question was PBMCs, obtained at surgery. This rearrangement joins TRBV5-4 to TRBJ2-1; D gene unclear. The DNA of the CDR3 is TGTGCCAGCAGCTTGGTGGTCGGAACCTACAATGAGCAGTTCTTC. Amino acid sequence: CASSLVVGTYNEQFF.